This T cell receptor (beta chain) was profiled in a study of human T cells and chemical hapten exposure. In germline, CDR1 is SGHTA, CDR2 FQGNSA. J gave up 6 bases and V 4 bases, and 7 bases lay outside the gene matches. This CDR3 is built from 16 residues. In TCRdb, the RACE reads were re-called with MiXCR into one record per CDR3 protein. The sample has roughly 30,000 distinct CDR3 sequences; around 7% are singletons. Described time point: healthy volunteer bleed at 2 weeks. Extraction of total RNA was performed on unfractionated whole blood. V is TRBV7-2 and J is TRBJ2-1; 12 positions match TRBD2. Specimen: whole blood. This clonotype was obtained from a human donor in good health. Some clones in this sample may be carry-over from other donors' samples. The CDR3 spells CASSSGRLAGVNEQFF. For the CDR3, the DNA is TGTGCCAGCAGCTCGGGGCGACTAGCGGGGGTCAATGAGCAGTTCTTC.